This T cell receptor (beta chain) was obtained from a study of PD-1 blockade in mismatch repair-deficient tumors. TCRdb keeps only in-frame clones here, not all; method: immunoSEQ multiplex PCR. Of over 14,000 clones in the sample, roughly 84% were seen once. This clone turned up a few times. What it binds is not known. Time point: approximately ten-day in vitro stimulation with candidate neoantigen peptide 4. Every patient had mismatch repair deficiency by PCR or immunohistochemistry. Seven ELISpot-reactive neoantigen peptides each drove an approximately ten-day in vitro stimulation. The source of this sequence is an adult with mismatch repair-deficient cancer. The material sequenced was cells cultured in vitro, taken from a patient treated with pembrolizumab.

As DNA, the CDR3 is TGTGCCAGCAGCGTAGAGTCAGGGAGTCCCTTTGGGGAGCAGTACTTC. Amino acid sequence: CASSVESGSPFGEQYF. The chain recombines TRBV9 with TRBJ2-7; perhaps D is TRBD1 or TRBD2 (5 bases each). CDR1 SGDLS and CDR2 YYNGEE come from the germline V gene. Deletions cut 0 bases from V and 7 bases from J, with 20 bases between. The CDR3 is 16 residues long.